The 27 T cell receptor beta chains listed next were all sequenced from one sample in a study of chemoradiotherapy in HPV16-positive cancers (dated by TCRdb to the early 2020s). Libraries were prepared through the immunoSEQ multiplex PCR assay. TCRdb's version of the immuneACCESS table is confined to in-frame rearrangements and falls short of the full clone set. An unresolved V gene accounts for under half of the shortfall where checked; the remainder is of unknown origin. The sample table holds under 85,000 clones, of which almost 90% were seen once. The ten most abundant clones make up 4.2% of the sample. The sample consisted of blood, taken from a patient who underwent chemoradiotherapy. The receptors were gathered from a human donor with HPV-associated anogenital cancer.

The CDR3 spells CAIRDAGGHGYTF. CDR3 nucleotides: TGTGCCATCAGGGATGCAGGGGGCCATGGCTACACCTTC. The genes are TRBV10-3 and TRBJ1-2; TRBD1 matches 8 bases. The CDR3 sequence is 13 residues long. Losses at the gene ends were 6 bases for V and 6 bases for J; bases not matched to a gene: 6. From germline, CDR1 is ENHRY and CDR2 SYGVKD.

Worth noting for this clone: The junction shows a germline mismatch at one end, possibly a read error. Different DNA sequences within this sample yield the same CDR3. This chain joins TRBV11-3 and TRBJ1-1; TRBD1 aligns across 10 bases. Per germline, CDR1 SGHNT and CDR2 YENEEA. The CDR3 sequence is 15 residues long. CDR3 coding DNA: TGTGCCAGCAGCCCGGTGGACAGGGGGAGCACTGAAGCCTTCTTT. It is translated as CASSPVDRGSTEAFF.

The chain recombines TRBV30 with TRBJ2-3; TRBD2 is a possible D gene (7 bases). CDR1 and CDR2 (germline): GTSNPN, SVGIG (reference sequence). This CDR3 has 15 residues. Trimming removed 3 bases at V and 5 bases at J, with 18 bases between. CDR3 bases: TGTGCCTGGAGCGGGGTAGGGGGGGGCCGAGATACGCAGTATTTT. As protein: CAWSGVGGGRDTQYF.

The chain combines TRBV9 with TRBJ2-1, with 7 bases matching TRBD2. This CDR3 contains 17 residues. The V gene end was trimmed by 0 bases and the J gene end by 10 bases; junction bases not matched to a gene: 16. CDR1 is SGDLS, CDR2 YYNGEE, per germline. The CDR3 DNA is TGTGCCAGCAGCGTAGGTTATTCGGGCGGGAGCTCAACGGAGCAGTTCTTC. Its translation: CASSVGYSGGSSTEQFF.

This chain links TRBV5-5 with TRBJ1-1; maybe TRBD1 (5 bases). V was trimmed by 3 bases and J by 1 base, leaving 13 bases between them. Per the germline V gene, CDR1 is SGHKS and CDR2 is YYEKEE (reference sequence). The CDR3 runs to 15 residues. The CDR3 DNA follows: TGTGCCAGCAGCTGGGGCCCGAACAAGAACACTGAAGCTTTCTTT. It encodes CASSWGPNKNTEAFF.

This clone is deemed medium-sized. V gene TRBV2 combines with J gene TRBJ2-6; D is ambiguous. The CDR3 loop spans 17 amino acids. V gave up 7 bases and J gave up 0 bases, with 16 bases separating them. Per germline, CDR1 SNHLY and CDR2 FYNNEI. CDR3 in DNA: TGTGCCAGCACCAAACAGCGTCCCAGCTCTGGGGCCAACGTCCTGACTTTC. Translation: CASTKQRPSSGANVLTF.

The rearrangement uses TRBV9 and TRBJ1-2; D is unresolved. Trimming took 5 bases from V and 2 from J, leaving 16 bases between them. The germline gives CDR1 SGDLS, CDR2 YYNGEE. This CDR3 has 15 amino acids. The CDR3 region has the DNA TGTGCCAGCAGTGAAACCGGTCGAAAGAACTATGGCTACACCTTC. It is translated as CASSETGRKNYGYTF.

The rearrangement uses TRBV6-1 and TRBJ2-1; 8 bases agree with TRBD1. The V and J ends lost 7 bases and 7 bases, in that order; junction bases with no gene match: 12. In germline, CDR1 is MNHNS, CDR2 SASEGT. The CDR3 is made up of 15 amino acids. The CDR3 region is CASTNRGLGGNEQFF. The CDR3, as DNA: TGTGCCAGCACCAACAGGGGGTTAGGAGGGAATGAGCAGTTCTTC.

The chain carries TRBV6-5 and TRBJ1-5; D not resolved. The V and J ends lost 4 bases and 4 bases respectively, with 8 bases between them. CDR1 and CDR2 (germline): MNHEY, SVGAGI. The CDR3 consists of 13 residues. CDR3 nucleotide sequence: TGTGCCAGCAGTTCAGATGAGAATCAGCCCCAGCATTTT. Amino acids: CASSSDENQPQHF.

This clone was seen a single time. This chain links TRBV7-9 with TRBJ1-5; maybe TRBD1 (5 bases). The V gene lost 0 bases and the J gene lost 6 bases, with 9 bases spanning the gap. Looked up from germline, CDR1 is SEHNR and CDR2 is FQNEAQ (reference sequence). The CDR3 loop spans 14 amino acids. The CDR3 loop is CASSLAGEAQPQHF. CDR3 nucleotides: TGTGCCAGCAGCTTAGCGGGGGAAGCTCAGCCCCAGCATTTT.

The chain links TRBV5-1 to TRBJ2-3; the D call may be TRBD1 or TRBD2 (5 bases each). CDR1 SGHRS and CDR2 YFSETQ come from the germline V gene. Trimming stripped 0 bases from V and 4 bases from J, with 9 bases between. This CDR3 is 14 amino acids long. The chain's CDR3 is CASSLAVGADTQYF. The CDR3 DNA reads as TGCGCCAGCAGCTTGGCCGTGGGGGCAGATACGCAGTATTTT.

This chain's CDR3 is CASSIALGSEQYF. The CDR3 bases are TGTGCCAGTAGTATAGCCTTGGGCAGCGAGCAGTACTTC. This sequence joins TRBV19 and TRBJ2-7; D is ambiguous. V lost 1 base and J lost 6, with 10 bases in between. There are 13 residues in the CDR3. Germline CDR1 reads LNHDA; CDR2 reads SQIVND (reference sequence). The full variable domain, rest sourced from reference TRBV19 and TRBJ2-7, is DGGITQSPKYLFRKEGQNVTLSCEQNLNHDAMYWYRQDPGQGLRLIYYSQIVNDFQKGDIAEGYSVSREKKESFPLTVTSAQKNPTAFYLCASSIALGSEQYFGPGTRLTVT.

The chain is built from TRBV19 and TRBJ2-7; the D call may be TRBD1 or TRBD2 (5 bases each). This CDR3 region has 15 residues. The ends were cut back, 3 bases at V and 3 bases at J, with 15 bases in the middle. CDR1 and CDR2 (germline): LNHDA, SQIVND (reference sequence). CDR3 in amino acids: CASSMALGPLYEQYF. As DNA, the CDR3 is TGTGCCAGTAGTATGGCTTTGGGACCCCTCTACGAGCAGTACTTC. Combining the CDR3 with reference TRBV19 and TRBJ2-7 gives the whole variable domain DGGITQSPKYLFRKEGQNVTLSCEQNLNHDAMYWYRQDPGQGLRLIYYSQIVNDFQKGDIAEGYSVSREKKESFPLTVTSAQKNPTAFYLCASSMALGPLYEQYFGPGTRLTVT.

The chain uses TRBV5-6 and TRBJ1-5; D gene unclear. This CDR3 has 15 residues. Deletions cut 1 base from V and 2 bases from J, with 10 bases between. CDR1 is SGHDT and CDR2 is YYEEEE in the germline V gene. CDR3 sequence (DNA): TGTGCCAGCAGCTTGTGGGGAGTGGGCAATCAGCCCCAGCATTTT. Translating it yields CASSLWGVGNQPQHF.

This chain connects TRBV2 to TRBJ2-3; tentatively, D is TRBD1 or TRBD2 (5 bases each). The CDR3 has 13 residues. Trimming took 7 bases from V and 0 from J, leaving 8 bases between them. The germline V gene encodes CDR1 SNHLY and CDR2 FYNNEI. The CDR3 spells CASIRDSTDTQYF. The CDR3 coding sequence is TGTGCCAGCATACGGGACAGCACAGATACGCAGTATTTT.

The chain is built from TRBV25-1 and TRBJ2-6; D gene unclear. The CDR3 is 14 residues long. Germline CDR1 and CDR2: MGHDK and SYGVNS. Trimming took 3 bases from V and 1 from J, leaving 4 bases between them. CDR3 sequence: CASSEGSGANVLTF. CDR3 DNA: TGTGCCAGCAGTGAGGGTTCTGGGGCCAACGTCCTGACTTTC. The full variable domain, with the rest looked up from reference TRBV25-1 and TRBJ2-6, is EADIYQTPRYLVIGTGKKITLECSQTMGHDKMYWYQQDPGMELHLIHYSYGVNSTEKGDLSSESTVSRIRTEHFPLTLESARPSHTSQYLCASSEGSGANVLTFGAGSRLTVL.

This clone appeared a single time. The gene calls are TRBV7-2 and TRBJ1-4; D may be TRBD1 (6 bases). This CDR3 contains 15 residues. From germline, CDR1 is SGHTA and CDR2 FQGNSA. Between the trimmed V and J ends, which lost 1 base and 7 bases, there was a span of 13 bases. The CDR3 bases are TGTGCCAGCAGCTTAGATGGGGGGCGCGCTGAAAAACTGTTTTTT. It specifies CASSLDGGRAEKLFF. Supplemented by reference TRBV7-2 and TRBJ1-4, the full variable domain reads GAGVSQSPSNKVTEKGKDVELRCDPISGHTALYWYRQSLGQGLEFLIYFQGNSAPDKSGLPSDRFSAERTGGSVSTLTIQRTQQEDSAVYLCASSLDGGRAEKLFFGSGTQLSVL.

This clone was recorded a few times. The chain recombines TRBV18 with TRBJ1-6, with D perhaps TRBD1 (5 bases). Germline V gene data show CDR1 as KGHSH and CDR2 as LQKENI. The CDR3 spans 15 residues. V lost 5 bases to trimming and J lost 9 bases, with 17 bases between them. The CDR3 DNA follows: TGTGCCAGCTCATCAGCTGACGGGGGGAGTTCACCCCTCCACTTT. This gives the protein CASSSADGGSSPLHF.

The genes are TRBV19 and TRBJ1-2; D may be TRBD1 (6 bases). V was shortened by 9 bases and J by 4 bases, with 18 bases between the two germline ends. CDR1 is LNHDA and CDR2 is SQIVND in the germline V gene (reference sequence). There are 14 residues in the CDR3. CDR3 nucleotide sequence: TGTGCCAGCTCAAATCGGGGGGCCGGCTATGGCTACACCTTC. Its protein product is CASSNRGAGYGYTF.

The gene calls are TRBV6-1 and TRBJ1-4, with 7 bases fitting TRBD1. The CDR3 is made up of 15 amino acids. CDR1 and CDR2 from the germline V gene are MNHNS and SASEGT. V gave up 6 bases and J gave up 2 bases; unmatched junction bases: 6. In nucleotides, the CDR3 is TGTGCCAGCAGGAAAGACAGGGTCACTAATGAAAAACTGTTTTTT. Translating it yields CASRKDRVTNEKLFF.

The CDR3 spells CASRGTGGNQPQHF. CDR3 nucleotide sequence: TGTGCCAGCAGAGGGACAGGGGGCAATCAGCCCCAGCATTTT. This rearrangement joins TRBV27 to TRBJ1-5; 10 positions agree with TRBD1. Germline V gives CDR1 MNHEY, CDR2 SMNVEV (reference sequence). The CDR3 runs 14 residues. V shed 6 bases and J 2 bases; nucleotides not matched to a gene: 1.

This rearrangement joins TRBV19 to TRBJ1-4; tentative D call: TRBD1 (5 bases). The V gene lost 6 bases and the J gene lost 8 bases, with 19 bases spanning the gap. Germline CDR1 reads LNHDA; CDR2 reads SQIVND (reference sequence). The CDR3 sequence is 15 residues long. CDR3 amino acids: CASSTTQGKGEKLFF. CDR3 sequence (DNA): TGTGCCAGTAGCACAACCCAGGGAAAGGGCGAAAAACTGTTTTTT.

The chain combines TRBV27 with TRBJ2-1; D unresolved. Trimming removed 3 bases from V and 5 bases from J, with 11 bases in between. The CDR3 loop spans 14 amino acids. In germline, CDR1 is MNHEY, CDR2 SMNVEV (reference sequence). As DNA, the CDR3 is TGTGCCAGCAGTTTTCGTTTTCGAGACAATGAGCAGTTCTTC. Protein sequence: CASSFRFRDNEQFF.

This sequence joins TRBV19 and TRBJ2-1; 13 bases match TRBD2. The J segment lost 4 bases and the V segment lost 3 bases, leaving 0 bases of the junction unmatched. This CDR3 region has 15 residues. Germline V gene data show CDR1 as LNHDA and CDR2 as SQIVND (reference sequence). The CDR3 DNA sequence: TGTGCCAGTAGTATGGGACTAGCGGGGTACAATGAGCAGTTCTTC. This codes for CASSMGLAGYNEQFF.

The chain uses TRBV7-9 and TRBJ2-6; weak D call: TRBD2 (5 bases). CDR1 and CDR2 (germline): SEHNR, FQNEAQ (reference sequence). V was trimmed by 9 bases and J by 0 bases, leaving 18 bases between them. The CDR3 is made up of 17 amino acids. CDR3 region: CARSDGDSSSGANVLTF. In nucleotides, the CDR3 is TGTGCCAGATCTGACGGGGATTCCAGCTCTGGGGCCAACGTCCTGACTTTC.

The chain recombines TRBV5-4 with TRBJ2-2; TRBD1 aligns across 9 bases. V trimming: 4 bases; J trimming: 5 bases; junction bases outside the gene matches: 6. Per germline, CDR1 SGHNT and CDR2 YYREEE (reference sequence). The CDR3 is 15 residues long. The CDR3 coding sequence is TGTGCCAGCAGCCAGGGAGGGACAGGGACCGGGGAGCTGTTTTTT. This codes for CASSQGGTGTGELFF. Full variable domain (rest looked up from reference TRBV5-4 and TRBJ2-2): ETGVTQSPTHLIKTRGQQVTLRCSSQSGHNTVSWYQQALGQGPQFIFQYYREEENGRGNFPPRFSGLQFPNYSSELNVNALELDDSALYLCASSQGGTGTGELFFGEGSRLTVL.

This chain uses TRBV2 with TRBJ2-3; 8 bases are shared with TRBD2. CDR1 is SNHLY, CDR2 FYNNEI, per germline. The CDR3 covers 13 residues. Unmatched junction bases numbered 6, after V lost 10 bases and J lost 3 bases. In DNA, the CDR3 is TGTGCCACCCCAGCGGGGGCAACAGATACGCAGTATTTT. This encodes CATPAGATDTQYF. The full variable domain, rest sourced from reference TRBV2 and TRBJ2-3, is EPEVTQTPSHQVTQMGQEVILRCVPISNHLYFYWYRQILGQKVEFLVSFYNNEISEKSEIFDDQFSVERPDGSNFTLKIRSTKLEDSAMYFCATPAGATDTQYFGPGTRLTVL.